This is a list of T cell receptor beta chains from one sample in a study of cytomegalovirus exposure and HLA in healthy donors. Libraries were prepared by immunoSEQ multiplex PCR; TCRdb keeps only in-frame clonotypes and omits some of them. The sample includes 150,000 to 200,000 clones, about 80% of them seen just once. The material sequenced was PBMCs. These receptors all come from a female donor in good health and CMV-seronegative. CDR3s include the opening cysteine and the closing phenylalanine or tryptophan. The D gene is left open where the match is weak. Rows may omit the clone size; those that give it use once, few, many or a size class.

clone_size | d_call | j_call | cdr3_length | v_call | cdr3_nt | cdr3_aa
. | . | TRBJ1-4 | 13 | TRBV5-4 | TGTGCCAGCAGCTTGGCCAGGGAGGGAAAACTGTTTTTT | CASSLAREGKLFF
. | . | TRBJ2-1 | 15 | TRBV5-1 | TGCGCCAGCTCCCTCGGGGACACCTCCTACAATGAGCAGTTCTTC | CASSLGDTSYNEQFF
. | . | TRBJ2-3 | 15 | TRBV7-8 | TGTGCCAGCAGCTTCTCCCGGGGGTTAACAGATACGCAGTATTTT | CASSFSRGLTDTQYF
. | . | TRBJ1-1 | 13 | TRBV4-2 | TGTGCCAGCAGCCCTTCTCCGGGATATGGGGCTTTCTTT | CASSPSPGYGAFF
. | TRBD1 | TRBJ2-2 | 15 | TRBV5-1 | TGCGCCAGCCTACCTGGGACAGGGAGGACCGGGGAGCTGTTTTTT | CASLPGTGRTGELFF
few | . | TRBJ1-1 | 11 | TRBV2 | TGTGCCAGCAGAGCCTGGACTGAAGCTTTCTTT | CASRAWTEAFF
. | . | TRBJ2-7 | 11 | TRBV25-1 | TGTGCCAGCGAACAGGGATACGAGCAGTACTTC | CASEQGYEQYF
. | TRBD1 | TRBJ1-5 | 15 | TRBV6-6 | TGTGCCAGCGACCAAACGCGACAGGGAAAACAGCCCCAGCATTTT | CASDQTRQGKQPQHF
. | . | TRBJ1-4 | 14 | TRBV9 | TGTGCCAGCAGCGTACAGGGTTCTAATGAAAAACTGTTTTTT | CASSVQGSNEKLFF
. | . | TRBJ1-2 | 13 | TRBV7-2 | TGTGCCAGCAGCTTATCCAGGGACTATGGCTACACCTTC | CASSLSRDYGYTF
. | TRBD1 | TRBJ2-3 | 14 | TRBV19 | TGTGCCAGTAGTGTCGGACAGGGAGGTAATACGCAGTATTTT | CASSVGQGGNTQYF
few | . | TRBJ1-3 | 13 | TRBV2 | TGTGCCAGCAGTATCGAGAAAGAAAACACCATATATTTT | CASSIEKENTIYF
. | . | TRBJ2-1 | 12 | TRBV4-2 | TGTGCCAGCAGCCGACTTTCCGATGAGCAGTTCTTC | CASSRLSDEQFF
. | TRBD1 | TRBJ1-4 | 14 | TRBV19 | TGTGCCAGTAGCTGGACAGGGTTCGATGAAAAACTGTTTTTT | CASSWTGFDEKLFF
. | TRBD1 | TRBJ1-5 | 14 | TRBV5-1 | TGCGCCAGCAGCGCTGGGACAGGGGTATCGCCCCAGCATTTT | CASSAGTGVSPQHF
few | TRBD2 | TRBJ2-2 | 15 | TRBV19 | TGTGCCAGTAAACCGAGCGGGGGGGCCGTCGGGGAGCTGTTTTTT | CASKPSGGAVGELFF
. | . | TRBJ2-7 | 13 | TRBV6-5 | TGTGCCAGCAGTCCAGGGTTTCCCGTGAAGCAGTACTTC | CASSPGFPVKQYF
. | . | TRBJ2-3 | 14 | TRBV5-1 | TGCGCCAGCAGCTTGGATAGACACACAGATACGCAGTATTTT | CASSLDRHTDTQYF
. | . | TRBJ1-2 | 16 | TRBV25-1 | TGTGCCAGCAGTACAACGACAGCAACGAAATACTATGGCTACACCTTC | CASSTTTATKYYGYTF
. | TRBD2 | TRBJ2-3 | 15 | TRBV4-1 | TGCGCCAGCAGCCAAGAAGAACTAGCGGCTAATACGCAGTATTTT | CASSQEELAANTQYF
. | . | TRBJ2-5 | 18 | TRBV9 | TGTGCCAGCAGCTGCTTACCCAGGACACATGATTACCAAGAGACCCAGTACTTC | CASSCLPRTHDYQETQYF
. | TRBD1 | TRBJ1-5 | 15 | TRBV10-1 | TGCGCCAGCACTGCGCACAGGGGAGAAGATCAGCCCCAGCATTTT | CASTAHRGEDQPQHF